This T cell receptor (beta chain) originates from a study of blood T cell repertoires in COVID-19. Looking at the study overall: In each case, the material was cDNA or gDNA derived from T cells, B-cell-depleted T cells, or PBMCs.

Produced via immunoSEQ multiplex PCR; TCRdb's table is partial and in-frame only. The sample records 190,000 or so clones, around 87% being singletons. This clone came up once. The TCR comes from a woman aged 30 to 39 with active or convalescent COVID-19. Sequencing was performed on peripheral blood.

Here the CDR3 reads CASSELGTGVQPQHF. The CDR3 DNA is TGTGCCAGCAGCGAATTGGGGACAGGGGTTCAGCCCCAGCATTTT. This chain links TRBV28 with TRBJ1-5; 10 bases fit TRBD1. The CDR3 totals 15 residues. CDR1 and CDR2 (germline): MDHEN, SYDVKM. V gave up 6 bases and J gave up 6 bases; unmatched junction bases: 8.